These 13 T cell receptor beta chains originate from one sample sequenced in a study of shared clonotypes between healthy human individuals. Libraries were prepared by immunoSEQ multiplex PCR; TCRdb keeps only in-frame clonotypes and omits some of them. The table includes millions of clones, approximately 95% detected once. CD45RO negativity and positive selection for CCR7 defined naive CD8 cells, a population that excluded terminally differentiated effector memory CD45RA+ cells. Source material: naive CD8+ T cells sorted from blood. The receptor source for this set is a man younger than 30 in good health.

V and J are TRBV2 and TRBJ1-2; D is ambiguous. V was trimmed by 8 bases and J by 4 bases, leaving 8 bases between them. Germline V gene data show CDR1 as SNHLY and CDR2 as FYNNEI. CDR3 length: 11 amino acids. The CDR3 reads CASELSYGYTF. The CDR3 DNA reads as TGTGCCAGCGAACTCAGCTATGGCTACACCTTC.

The rearrangement links TRBV5-4 to TRBJ2-7, with D possibly matching TRBD2 (5 bases). V was shortened by 4 bases and J by 3 bases, with 17 bases between the two germline ends. Per germline, CDR1 SGHNT and CDR2 YYREEE (reference sequence). CDR3 length: 15 residues. CDR3 protein: CASSDMGDPLYEQYF. CDR3 sequence (DNA): TGTGCCAGCAGCGATATGGGAGATCCCCTCTACGAGCAGTACTTC.

V is TRBV29-1 and J is TRBJ1-1; D remains ambiguous. CDR1 is SQVTM and CDR2 is ANQGSEA in the germline V gene. V was trimmed by 7 bases and J by 1 base, leaving 7 bases between them. The CDR3 totals 11 residues. CDR3 protein: CSAGSNTEAFF. CDR3 DNA sequence: TGCAGCGCTGGGTCGAACACTGAAGCTTTCTTT.

The rearrangement joins TRBV7-9 to TRBJ2-2; D possibly corresponds to TRBD2 (5 bases). V lost 10 bases and J lost 0, with 9 bases in between. Germline CDR1 is SEHNR and CDR2 is FQNEAQ (reference sequence). CDR3 length: 13 residues. The CDR3 DNA reads as TGTGCCACCGGGGAAGCGAACACCGGGGAGCTGTTTTTT. Protein product: CATGEANTGELFF.

V gene TRBV7-9 combines with J gene TRBJ2-7; D is undetermined. V shed 7 bases and J shed 1 base, with 11 bases lying between them. The V gene's germline CDR1 is SEHNR and CDR2 FQNEAQ (reference sequence). This CDR3 is built from 13 residues. CDR3 DNA sequence: TGTGCCAGCACCCAAGACGGATCCTACGAGCAGTACTTC. This sequence encodes CASTQDGSYEQYF. The full variable domain, its missing parts supplied by reference TRBV7-9 and TRBJ2-7, is DTGVSQNPRHKITKRGQNVTFRCDPISEHNRLYWYRQTLGQGPEFLTYFQNEAQLEKSRLLSDRFSAERPKGSFSTLEIQRTEQGDSAMYLCASTQDGSYEQYFGPGTRLTVT.

The chain recombines TRBV4-1 with TRBJ2-3; D remains ambiguous. Germline V gene data show CDR1 as MGHRA and CDR2 as YSYEKL. Trimming stripped 3 bases from V and 0 bases from J, with 13 bases between. The CDR3 consists of 16 residues. This CDR3 reads CASSHPVIPSTDTQYF. The CDR3 region has the DNA TGCGCCAGCAGCCACCCAGTTATTCCTAGCACAGATACGCAGTATTTT.

The V call is TRBV6-5, the J call TRBJ1-2, with a possible D match to TRBD1 (5 bases). V lost 0 bases and J lost 2, with 13 bases in between. Per the germline V gene, CDR1 is MNHEY and CDR2 is SVGAGI. CDR3 length: 16 residues. The CDR3 DNA reads TGTGCCAGCAGTTACTCGATGGGGGGGAGCAACTATGGCTACACCTTC. Translated: CASSYSMGGSNYGYTF.

In regard to this clone: The same CDR3 is also encoded by other DNA sequences in this sample. This rearrangement joins TRBV9 to TRBJ2-7; TRBD2 might be the D (6 bases). The CDR3 extends over 14 amino acids. The germline V and J ends were trimmed by 3 bases and 3 bases, with 13 bases remaining between them. CDR1 and CDR2 from the germline V gene are SGDLS and YYNGEE. CDR3 bases: TGTGCCAGCAGCGCCGGAGGGCAGGGCTACGAGCAGTACTTC. It encodes CASSAGGQGYEQYF.

This chain connects TRBV27 to TRBJ2-2, with D hard to call. The germline V and J ends were trimmed by 4 bases and 6 bases, with 6 bases remaining between them. The CDR3 is 12 amino acids. Germline loops: CDR1 MNHEY, CDR2 SMNVEV (reference sequence). The CDR3 spells CASSWGSGELFF. CDR3 bases: TGTGCCAGCAGTTGGGGTTCCGGGGAGCTGTTTTTT.

The rearrangement joins TRBV28 to TRBJ2-2, with TRBD1 as a possible D gene (6 bases). CDR1 and CDR2 (germline): MDHEN, SYDVKM. The V end lost 6 bases, the J end lost 0 bases, and 8 bases lay between the germline ends. This CDR3 is 14 amino acids long. CDR3 in amino acids: CASRRTANTGELFF. The CDR3 coding sequence is TGTGCCAGCAGACGGACAGCGAACACCGGGGAGCTGTTTTTT.

The chain has TRBV11-2 and TRBJ2-1; 10 positions agree with TRBD2. V shed 5 bases, J shed 4 bases, and the junction held 8 bases outside the gene matches. The CDR3 has 16 residues. Germline-derived CDR1 and CDR2 are SGHAT and FQNNGV. The DNA of the CDR3 is TGTGCCAGCAGCCAGGGAGCTAGCGGGGGTTACAATGAGCAGTTCTTC. Translated, it gives CASSQGASGGYNEQFF.

The genes are TRBV4-1 and TRBJ2-7; a weak D match, TRBD2 (5 bases). This CDR3 is built from 15 residues. Deletions cut 0 bases from V and 3 bases from J, with 12 bases between. The V gene's germline CDR1 is MGHRA and CDR2 YSYEKL. CDR3 nucleotides: TGCGCCAGCAGCCAAGATCGGACTGCCGGCTACGAGCAGTACTTC. This encodes CASSQDRTAGYEQYF.

This chain connects TRBV10-2 to TRBJ2-7, with a weak D call TRBD1 (6 bases). In germline, CDR1 is WSHSY, CDR2 SAAADI. Trimming cost V 3 bases and J 3 bases, with 6 bases left between them. The CDR3 is made up of 12 amino acids. In DNA, the CDR3 is TGCGCCAGCAGTGAACAGGGCTACGAGCAGTACTTC. Translated, it gives CASSEQGYEQYF.